These T cell receptor beta chains were read from a single sample in a study of cytomegalovirus exposure and HLA in healthy donors. Libraries were prepared by immunoSEQ multiplex PCR; TCRdb keeps only in-frame clonotypes and omits some of them. The sample carries fewer than 85,000 clones, under 80% recorded once. Sample: PBMCs. The receptors shown here come from a man between 18 and 29 years old in good health and CMV-seropositive. CDR3s include the opening cysteine and the closing phenylalanine or tryptophan. A D gene is named only where the DNA matches it firmly.

cdr3_aa j_call cdr3_length v_call d_call
CASSSRGQPYNEQFF TRBJ2-1 15 TRBV11-3 -
CASSRGTGREYEQYF TRBJ2-7 15 TRBV4-1 TRBD1
CASSLTGQGVEAFF TRBJ1-1 14 TRBV7-3 TRBD1
CASSPSGGTYEQYF TRBJ2-7 14 TRBV7-9 TRBD2
CASSRQGTEAFF TRBJ1-1 12 TRBV5-1 -
CASSRGTSGEGGPDTQYF TRBJ2-3 18 TRBV5-4 TRBD2
CASSPGGHTEAFF TRBJ1-1 13 TRBV18 -
CASSSLAGSDTQYF TRBJ2-3 14 TRBV5-1 TRBD2
CAISGRGNSSTDTQYF TRBJ2-3 16 TRBV10-3 -
CSVRTSGYEQYF TRBJ2-7 12 TRBV29-1 TRBD2
CATGAFRGRIGELFF TRBJ2-2 15 TRBV10-3 TRBD1
CASTLSSGNTIYF TRBJ1-3 13 TRBV10-2 -
CASSDAPLRDTQYF TRBJ2-3 14 TRBV9 -
CASSEVREVEAFF TRBJ1-1 13 TRBV6-1 -
CASSRGTIYEQYF TRBJ2-7 13 TRBV27 -
CASSLTGDSYEQYF TRBJ2-7 14 TRBV28 -
CATSGGRYNNEQFF TRBJ2-1 14 TRBV15 -
CASSPGTGRRQPQHF TRBJ1-5 15 TRBV28 TRBD1
CASSTGYEQYF TRBJ2-7 11 TRBV5-6 -
CASSLEPGGSDGYTF TRBJ1-2 15 TRBV11-1 -
CASNYGETQYF TRBJ2-5 11 TRBV27 -
CASSVSAGTGVMGGYTF TRBJ1-2 17 TRBV6-4 TRBD1
CASSESSGGPRNEQFF TRBJ2-1 16 TRBV2 TRBD2
CASSYRLGSFYEQYF TRBJ2-7 15 TRBV7-8 -
CASGTTVNTEAFF TRBJ1-1 13 TRBV12-5 -
CASSDREASPTYYGYTF TRBJ1-2 17 TRBV4-1 -
CSARIPPGEQYF TRBJ2-7 12 TRBV29-1 -
CASRIGTGTYEQYF TRBJ2-7 14 TRBV27 TRBD1
CASSYSSGGVYEQYF TRBJ2-7 15 TRBV6-5 TRBD1
CAISESVGQDNYGYTF TRBJ1-2 16 TRBV10-3 TRBD1
CASSKVSTSGAGAYEQYF TRBJ2-7 18 TRBV4-1 TRBD2
CASSLSGNEQFF TRBJ2-1 12 TRBV28 -
CSVEAGIRMWNEQFF TRBJ2-1 15 TRBV29-1 TRBD2
CAAKSGDLYTQYF TRBJ2-3 13 TRBV28 -
CSVTTGGTPNYGYTF TRBJ1-2 15 TRBV29-1 TRBD1
CASSADQGAYGYTF TRBJ1-2 14 TRBV6-4 -
CASSLRLALQYF TRBJ2-7 12 TRBV28 -
CASSLSGADTEAFF TRBJ1-1 14 TRBV5-1 -
CASSETGSGYGYTF TRBJ1-2 14 TRBV6-4 TRBD1
CASRPLAGGGEQYF TRBJ2-7 14 TRBV10-2 TRBD2
CADPTEITEAFF TRBJ1-1 12 TRBV19 -
CASSPGDRGRYTEAFF TRBJ1-1 16 TRBV18 TRBD1
CASSLARVDTQYF TRBJ2-3 13 TRBV7-2 -